The rows below give T cell receptor beta chains drawn from one sample of a study of technical replicates of blood from several donors. The data were produced by immunoSEQ multiplex PCR, yet TCRdb's version contains in-frame clones alone and is incomplete. The table shows tens of thousands of clones, with 94% occurring only once. Sample: T cells isolated from PBMCs. The receptors stem from a human donor in good health. Both conserved end residues are part of each CDR3. D genes are given only for firm matches. Clone size is shown for a subset of rows, as once, few, many or a class of expanded clone.

clone size: NA
V gene: TRBV7-9
J gene: TRBJ2-1
D gene: TRBD2
CDR3 DNA: TGTGCCAGCAGCCTTTCCGGGACTAGCGGGTACAATGAGCAGTTCTTC
CDR3 protein: CASSLSGTSGYNEQFF

clone size: once
V gene: TRBV30
J gene: TRBJ1-2
D gene: NA
CDR3 DNA: TGTGCCTGGGATAGAGGGGAGGCGCAGGGCTACACCTTC
CDR3 protein: CAWDRGEAQGYTF

clone size: NA
V gene: TRBV28
J gene: TRBJ2-6
D gene: NA
CDR3 DNA: TGTGCCACCCAGGGGTCTGGGGCCAACGTCCTGACTTTC
CDR3 protein: CATQGSGANVLTF

clone size: NA
V gene: TRBV7-9
J gene: TRBJ2-5
D gene: TRBD2
CDR3 DNA: TGTGCCAGCAGCACCGACCCTAGCGGGAGGGGAGAGACCCAGTACTTC
CDR3 protein: CASSTDPSGRGETQYF

clone size: NA
V gene: TRBV7-7
J gene: TRBJ2-3
D gene: TRBD2
CDR3 DNA: TGTGCTAGCAGCTATAGCGGGGGCACAGATACGCAGTATTTT
CDR3 protein: CASSYSGGTDTQYF

clone size: NA
V gene: TRBV11-2
J gene: TRBJ2-1
D gene: TRBD1
CDR3 DNA: TGTGCCAGCAGCGGGACAGTCTACAATGAGCAGTTCTTC
CDR3 protein: CASSGTVYNEQFF

clone size: NA
V gene: TRBV4-1
J gene: TRBJ1-1
D gene: NA
CDR3 DNA: TGCGCCAGCAGCCAAGGGAGGGGTTCTATGGACACTGAAGCTTTCTTT
CDR3 protein: CASSQGRGSMDTEAFF

clone size: NA
V gene: TRBV2
J gene: TRBJ1-5
D gene: TRBD1
CDR3 DNA: TGTGCCAGCAAAACAGGGGACAGCCAGCCCCAGCATTTT
CDR3 protein: CASKTGDSQPQHF

clone size: NA
V gene: TRBV5-1
J gene: TRBJ1-2
D gene: NA
CDR3 DNA: TGCGCCAGCAGCTCTCCCTCAGGGCGCGGCTACACCTTC
CDR3 protein: CASSSPSGRGYTF

clone size: once
V gene: TRBV19
J gene: TRBJ1-1
D gene: NA
CDR3 DNA: TGTGCCAGTAGTCCCTTCGGTGCGGAAGCTTTCTTT
CDR3 protein: CASSPFGAEAFF

clone size: once
V gene: TRBV15
J gene: TRBJ1-5
D gene: NA
CDR3 DNA: TGTGCCACCCGAGGTATCCCGGGGGGGGCCCCCCGGCCCCAGCATTTT
CDR3 protein: CATRGIPGGAPRPQHF

clone size: NA
V gene: TRBV30
J gene: TRBJ2-2
D gene: TRBD1
CDR3 DNA: TGTGCCTGGAGCTACCAGGACAGGTTGAACACCGGGGAGCTGTTTTTT
CDR3 protein: CAWSYQDRLNTGELFF

clone size: NA
V gene: TRBV6-5
J gene: TRBJ2-3
D gene: NA
CDR3 DNA: TGTGCCAGCGGCCTGCTGGATACGCAGTATTTT
CDR3 protein: CASGLLDTQYF

clone size: NA
V gene: TRBV6-1
J gene: TRBJ2-1
D gene: NA
CDR3 DNA: TGTGCCAGCAGTGTTCTCGGGGCAGGGGTCGACAATGAGCAGTTCTTC
CDR3 protein: CASSVLGAGVDNEQFF

clone size: NA
V gene: TRBV6-5
J gene: TRBJ1-1
D gene: NA
CDR3 DNA: TGTGCCAGCAGTTACCTAGGGTTAGGGGACACTGAAGCTTTCTTT
CDR3 protein: CASSYLGLGDTEAFF

clone size: NA
V gene: TRBV30
J gene: TRBJ2-3
D gene: TRBD2
CDR3 DNA: TGTGCCTGGAGTAAGGGACTAGCGGGCGCTGGCGGGGATACGCAGTATTTT
CDR3 protein: CAWSKGLAGAGGDTQYF

clone size: NA
V gene: TRBV10-3
J gene: TRBJ2-7
D gene: NA
CDR3 DNA: TGTGCCATCATCCCCCCACAACTGGACAGCTTTATCCTCTACGAGCAGTACTTC
CDR3 protein: CAIIPPQLDSFILYEQYF

clone size: NA
V gene: TRBV30
J gene: TRBJ2-5
D gene: NA
CDR3 DNA: TGTGCCTGGAGTCTCGCAGGGAGGCCGAAGACCCAGTACTTC
CDR3 protein: CAWSLAGRPKTQYF

clone size: NA
V gene: TRBV27
J gene: TRBJ1-1
D gene: TRBD1
CDR3 DNA: TGTGCCACCTCGGTAATGCAGGGGGCAGAAGCTTTCTTT
CDR3 protein: CATSVMQGAEAFF

clone size: NA
V gene: TRBV7-7
J gene: TRBJ2-6
D gene: NA
CDR3 DNA: TGTGCTAGCAGCTCCCACTCTGGGGCCAACGTCCTGACTTTC
CDR3 protein: CASSSHSGANVLTF

clone size: NA
V gene: TRBV2
J gene: TRBJ2-7
D gene: TRBD1
CDR3 DNA: TGTGCCAGCAGTGAAAGGGCAGGGGGTTCGAGAGAGCAGTACTTC
CDR3 protein: CASSERAGGSREQYF

clone size: NA
V gene: TRBV14
J gene: TRBJ2-3
D gene: NA
CDR3 DNA: TGTGCCAGCAGCCACCGGGACTCCTACACAGATACGCAGTATTTT
CDR3 protein: CASSHRDSYTDTQYF

clone size: NA
V gene: TRBV13
J gene: TRBJ2-5
D gene: NA
CDR3 DNA: TGTGCCAGCAGCAAACCGACTAATCAAGAGACCCAGTACTTC
CDR3 protein: CASSKPTNQETQYF

clone size: NA
V gene: TRBV30
J gene: TRBJ2-1
D gene: TRBD2
CDR3 DNA: TGTGCCTGGGGCCCCCCTACTAGCGGGAGAGGCGATGAGCAGTTCTTC
CDR3 protein: CAWGPPTSGRGDEQFF

clone size: NA
V gene: TRBV9
J gene: TRBJ1-1
D gene: TRBD1
CDR3 DNA: TGTGCCAGCAGCGTAGGGGGACAGACGAACACTGAAGCTTTCTTT
CDR3 protein: CASSVGGQTNTEAFF

clone size: NA
V gene: TRBV9
J gene: TRBJ1-1
D gene: NA
CDR3 DNA: TGTGCCAGCAGCGACCCCAAGCGGAACACTGAAGCTTTCTTT
CDR3 protein: CASSDPKRNTEAFF

clone size: once
V gene: TRBV5-1
J gene: TRBJ2-4
D gene: TRBD1
CDR3 DNA: TGCGCCAGCAGCCAAAAGACAGGGGGCAAAAACATTCAGTACTTC
CDR3 protein: CASSQKTGGKNIQYF

clone size: NA
V gene: TRBV28
J gene: TRBJ2-1
D gene: NA
CDR3 DNA: TGTGCCAGCAGCCAAAGCGGTTTCCCCTACAATGAGCAGTTCTTC
CDR3 protein: CASSQSGFPYNEQFF

clone size: NA
V gene: TRBV4-1
J gene: TRBJ1-1
D gene: NA
CDR3 DNA: TGCGCCAGCAGCCAAGACAGAGAACAGCACACTGAAGCTTTCTTT
CDR3 protein: CASSQDREQHTEAFF